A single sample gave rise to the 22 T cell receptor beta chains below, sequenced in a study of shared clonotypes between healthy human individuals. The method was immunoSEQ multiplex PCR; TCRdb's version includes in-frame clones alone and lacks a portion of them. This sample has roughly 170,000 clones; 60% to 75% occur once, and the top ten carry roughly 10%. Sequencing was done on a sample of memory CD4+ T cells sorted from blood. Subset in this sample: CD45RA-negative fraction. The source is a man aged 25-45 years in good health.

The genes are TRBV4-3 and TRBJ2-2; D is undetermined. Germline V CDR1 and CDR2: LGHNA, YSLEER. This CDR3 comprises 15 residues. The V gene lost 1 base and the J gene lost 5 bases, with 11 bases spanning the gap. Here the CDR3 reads CASSQARQGTGELFF. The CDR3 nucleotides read TGCGCCAGCAGCCAAGCAAGGCAAGGAACCGGGGAGCTGTTTTTT.

The CDR3 reads CASSLIRGGTDTQYF. The CDR3 DNA reads as TGTGCCAGCAGTTTAATTCGGGGGGGAACAGATACGCAGTATTTT. The V gene is TRBV28, the J gene TRBJ2-3; 8 bases map to TRBD2. Germline CDR1 and CDR2: MDHEN and SYDVKM. The CDR3 contains 15 residues. The ends lost 2 bases at V and 3 bases at J; junction bases unmatched: 4.

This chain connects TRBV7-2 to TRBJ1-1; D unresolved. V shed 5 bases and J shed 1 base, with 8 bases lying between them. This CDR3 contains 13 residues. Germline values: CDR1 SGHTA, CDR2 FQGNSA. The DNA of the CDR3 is TGTGCCAGCAGCGAACAGCCGAACACTGAAGCTTTCTTT. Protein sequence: CASSEQPNTEAFF.

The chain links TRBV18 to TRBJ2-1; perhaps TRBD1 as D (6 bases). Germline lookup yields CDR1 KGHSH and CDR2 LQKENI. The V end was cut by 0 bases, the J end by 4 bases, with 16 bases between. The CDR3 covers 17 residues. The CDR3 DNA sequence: TGTGCCAGCTCACCACCGTATATTCAGGGGAAATACAATGAGCAGTTCTTC. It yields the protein CASSPPYIQGKYNEQFF.

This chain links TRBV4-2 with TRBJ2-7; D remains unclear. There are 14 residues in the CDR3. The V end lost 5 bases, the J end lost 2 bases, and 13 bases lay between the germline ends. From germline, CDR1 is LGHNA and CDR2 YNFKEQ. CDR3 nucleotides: TGTGCCAGCAGCTCCCTCTCGCTAGCCTACGAGCAGTACTTC. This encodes CASSSLSLAYEQYF.

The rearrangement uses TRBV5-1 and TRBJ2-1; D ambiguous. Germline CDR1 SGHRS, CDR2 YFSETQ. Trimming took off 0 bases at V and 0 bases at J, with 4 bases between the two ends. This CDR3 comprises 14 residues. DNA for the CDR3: TGCGCCAGCAGCTTGGACAGCTCCTACAATGAGCAGTTCTTC. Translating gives CASSLDSSYNEQFF.

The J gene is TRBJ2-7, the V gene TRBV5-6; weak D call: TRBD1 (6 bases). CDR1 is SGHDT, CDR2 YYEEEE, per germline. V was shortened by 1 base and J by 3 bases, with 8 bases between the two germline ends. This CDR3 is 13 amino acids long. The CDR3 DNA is TGTGCCAGCAGCTTGTACAGGGACTACGAGCAGTACTTC. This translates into CASSLYRDYEQYF. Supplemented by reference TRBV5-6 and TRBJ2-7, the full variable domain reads DAGVTQSPTHLIKTRGQQVTLRCSPKSGHDTVSWYQQALGQGPQFIFQYYEEEERQRGNFPDRFSGHQFPNYSSELNVNALLLGDSALYLCASSLYRDYEQYFGPGTRLTVT.

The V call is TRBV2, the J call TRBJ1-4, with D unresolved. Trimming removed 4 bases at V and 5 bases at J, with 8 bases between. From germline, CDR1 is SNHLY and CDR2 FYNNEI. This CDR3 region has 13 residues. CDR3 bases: TGTGCCAGCAGTGGGACGGGGAATGAAAAACTGTTTTTT. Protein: CASSGTGNEKLFF.

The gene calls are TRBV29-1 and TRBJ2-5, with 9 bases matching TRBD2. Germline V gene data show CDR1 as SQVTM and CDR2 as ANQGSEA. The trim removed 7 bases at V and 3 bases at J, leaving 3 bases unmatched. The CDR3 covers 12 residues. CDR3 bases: TGCAGCGGCCGACTAGCGGAAGAGACCCAGTACTTC. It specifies CSGRLAEETQYF.

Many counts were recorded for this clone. The CDR3 DNA reads TGTGCCAGTAGTATTCTAGGGGACAGTTCGGCTAACTATGGCTACACCTTC. This codes for CASSILGDSSANYGYTF. The chain uses TRBV19 and TRBJ1-2, with 7 bases aligning to TRBD1. Germline CDR1 reads LNHDA; CDR2 reads SQIVND (reference sequence). This CDR3 comprises 17 residues. Trimming removed 3 bases from V and 0 bases from J; junction bases left unmatched: 10.

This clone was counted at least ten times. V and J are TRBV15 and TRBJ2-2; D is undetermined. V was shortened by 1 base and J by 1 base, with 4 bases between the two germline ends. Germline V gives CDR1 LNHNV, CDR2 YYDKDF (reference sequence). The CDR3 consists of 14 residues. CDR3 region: CATSRGWNTGELFF. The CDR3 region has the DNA TGTGCCACCAGCAGAGGATGGAACACCGGGGAGCTGTTTTTT.

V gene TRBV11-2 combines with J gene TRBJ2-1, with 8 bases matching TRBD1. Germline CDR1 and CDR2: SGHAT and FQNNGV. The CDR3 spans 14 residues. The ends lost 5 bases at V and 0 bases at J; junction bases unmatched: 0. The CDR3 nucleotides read TGTGCCAGCAGCGACAGGGGCTCCTACAATGAGCAGTTCTTC. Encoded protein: CASSDRGSYNEQFF.

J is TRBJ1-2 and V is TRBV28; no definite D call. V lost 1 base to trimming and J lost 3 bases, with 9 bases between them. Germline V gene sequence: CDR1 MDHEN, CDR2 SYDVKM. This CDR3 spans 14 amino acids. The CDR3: CASSLFKAYYGYTF. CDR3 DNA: TGTGCCAGCAGTTTATTCAAGGCCTACTATGGCTACACCTTC.

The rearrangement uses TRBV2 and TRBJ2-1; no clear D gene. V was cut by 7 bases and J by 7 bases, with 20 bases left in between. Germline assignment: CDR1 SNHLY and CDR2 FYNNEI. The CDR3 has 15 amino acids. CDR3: CASNERTLPGNEQFF. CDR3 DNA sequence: TGTGCCAGCAACGAAAGGACCCTCCCCGGGAATGAGCAGTTCTTC.

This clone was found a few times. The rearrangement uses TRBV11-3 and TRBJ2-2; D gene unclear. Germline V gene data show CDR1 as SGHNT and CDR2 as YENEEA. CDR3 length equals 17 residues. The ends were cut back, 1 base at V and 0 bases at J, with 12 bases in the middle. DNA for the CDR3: TGTGCCAGCAGCTTAGGGACCGGACGGTCGAACACCGGGGAGCTGTTTTTT. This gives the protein CASSLGTGRSNTGELFF.

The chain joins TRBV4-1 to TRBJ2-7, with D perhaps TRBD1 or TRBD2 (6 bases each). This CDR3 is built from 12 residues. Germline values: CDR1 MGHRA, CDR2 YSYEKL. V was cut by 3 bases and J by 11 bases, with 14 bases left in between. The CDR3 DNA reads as TGCGCCAGCAGCCACGGAGGGGGAGAAAAGTACTTC. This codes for CASSHGGGEKYF.

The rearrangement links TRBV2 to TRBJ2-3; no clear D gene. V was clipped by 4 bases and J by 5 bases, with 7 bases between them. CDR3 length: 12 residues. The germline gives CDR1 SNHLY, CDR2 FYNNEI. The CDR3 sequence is CASSVLVDTQYF. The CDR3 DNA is TGTGCCAGCAGTGTATTGGTAGATACGCAGTATTTT.

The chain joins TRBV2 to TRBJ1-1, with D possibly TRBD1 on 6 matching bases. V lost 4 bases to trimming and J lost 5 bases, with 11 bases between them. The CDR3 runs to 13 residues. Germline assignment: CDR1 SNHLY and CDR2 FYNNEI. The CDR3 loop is CASSGYRETEAFF. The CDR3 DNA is TGTGCCAGCAGTGGCTACAGGGAAACTGAAGCTTTCTTT.

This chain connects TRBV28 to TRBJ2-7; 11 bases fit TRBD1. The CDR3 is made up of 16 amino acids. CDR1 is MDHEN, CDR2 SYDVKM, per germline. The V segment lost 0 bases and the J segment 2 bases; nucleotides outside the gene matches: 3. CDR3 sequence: CASSLWAGQGAYEQYF. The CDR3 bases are TGTGCCAGCAGTTTATGGGCGGGACAGGGGGCCTACGAGCAGTACTTC.

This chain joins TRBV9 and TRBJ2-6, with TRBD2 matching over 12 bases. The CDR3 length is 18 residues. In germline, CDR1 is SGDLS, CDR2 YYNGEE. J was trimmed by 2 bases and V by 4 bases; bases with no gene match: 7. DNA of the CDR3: TGTGCCAGCAGCCAGCTAGGACTAGCGGGAACTGGGGCCAACGTCCTGACTTTC. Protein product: CASSQLGLAGTGANVLTF.

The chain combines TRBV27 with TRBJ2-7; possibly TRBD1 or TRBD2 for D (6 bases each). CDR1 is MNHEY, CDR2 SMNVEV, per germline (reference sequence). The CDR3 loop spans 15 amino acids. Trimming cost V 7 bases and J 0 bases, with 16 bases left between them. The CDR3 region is CASMRLGGHSYEQYF. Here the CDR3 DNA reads TGTGCCAGCATGAGATTGGGGGGCCACTCCTACGAGCAGTACTTC.

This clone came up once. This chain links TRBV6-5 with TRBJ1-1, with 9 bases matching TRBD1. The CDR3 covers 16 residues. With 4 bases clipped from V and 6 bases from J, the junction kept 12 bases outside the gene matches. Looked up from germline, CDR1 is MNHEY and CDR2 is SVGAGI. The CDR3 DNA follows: TGTGCCAGCAGTTGGGTTGGGGACAGGGAGCGGGCTGAAGCTTTCTTT. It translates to CASSWVGDRERAEAFF.